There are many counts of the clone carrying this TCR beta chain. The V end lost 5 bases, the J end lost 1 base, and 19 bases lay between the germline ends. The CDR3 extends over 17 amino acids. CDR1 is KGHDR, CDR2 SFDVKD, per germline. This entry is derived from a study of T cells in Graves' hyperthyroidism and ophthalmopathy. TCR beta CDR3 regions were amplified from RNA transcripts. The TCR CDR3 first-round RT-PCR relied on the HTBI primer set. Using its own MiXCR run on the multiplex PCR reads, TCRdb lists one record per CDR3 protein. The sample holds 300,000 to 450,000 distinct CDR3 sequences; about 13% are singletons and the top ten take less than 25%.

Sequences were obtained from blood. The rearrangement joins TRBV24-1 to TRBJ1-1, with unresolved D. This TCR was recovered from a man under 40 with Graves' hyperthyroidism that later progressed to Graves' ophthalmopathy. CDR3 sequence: CATSASPGYWENTEAFF. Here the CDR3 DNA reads TGTGCCACCAGTGCTAGCCCTGGTTATTGGGAGAACACTGAAGCTTTCTTT.